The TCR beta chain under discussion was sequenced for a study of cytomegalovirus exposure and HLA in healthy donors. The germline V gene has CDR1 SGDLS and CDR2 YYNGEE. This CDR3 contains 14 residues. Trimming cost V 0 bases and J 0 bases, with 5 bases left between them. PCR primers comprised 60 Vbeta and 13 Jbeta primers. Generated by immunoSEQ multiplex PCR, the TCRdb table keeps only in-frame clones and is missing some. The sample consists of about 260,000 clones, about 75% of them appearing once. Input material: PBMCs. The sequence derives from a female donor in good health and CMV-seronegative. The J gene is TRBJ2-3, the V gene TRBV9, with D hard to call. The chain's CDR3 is CASSVVASTDTQYF. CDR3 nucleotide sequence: TGTGCCAGCAGCGTAGTAGCTAGCACAGATACGCAGTATTTT.